The next 30 T cell receptor beta chains were all read from a single sample in a study of blood T cells in healthy people across ages. A sample-barcoded 5' primer and a J-beta primer mix were used in a second PCR of roughly 6 to 11 cycles. TCRdb independently ran MiXCR on the 5' RACE reads; one entry per CDR3 protein. Of about 1.7 million distinct CDR3 sequences in the sample, under 30% were seen once. Material for sequencing was blood. The receptors derive from a woman under 40 in good health.

This clonotype was seen only a few times. J is TRBJ2-5 and V is TRBV6-5; D assignment may be TRBD1 or TRBD2 (5 bases each). This CDR3 spans 15 amino acids. Germline loops: CDR1 MNHEY, CDR2 SVGAGI. Deletions cut 8 bases from V and 0 bases from J, with 16 bases between. The DNA of the CDR3 is TGTGCCAGCGGCCGGGACCCAAGGTACCAAGAGACCCAGTACTTC. Its translation: CASGRDPRYQETQYF.

Ten or more counts support this clonotype. J is TRBJ2-1 and V is TRBV6-5; 9 bases map to TRBD2. This CDR3 spans 13 amino acids. Germline-derived CDR1 and CDR2 are MNHEY and SVGAGI. V lost 7 bases, J lost 6 bases, and 4 bases stayed unmatched. This chain's CDR3 is CASINSGSNEQFF. CDR3 in DNA: TGTGCCAGCATAAATAGCGGGAGCAATGAGCAGTTCTTC.

The table lists this clonotype with many counts. The V and J genes are TRBV7-3 and TRBJ2-5; TRBD1 matches 9 bases. Germline V gene data show CDR1 as SGHTA and CDR2 as FQGTGA. Unmatched junction bases numbered 8, after V lost 4 bases and J lost 5 bases. This CDR3 comprises 15 residues. The CDR3 region has the DNA TGTGCCAGCAGCTCGACAGGGGGGAGGAGGGAGACCCAGTACTTC. Amino acid sequence: CASSSTGGRRETQYF. The variable domain in full, with the rest retrieved from reference TRBV7-3 and TRBJ2-5, is GAGVSQTPSNKVTEKGKYVELRCDPISGHTALYWYRQSLGQGPEFLIYFQGTGAADDSGLPNDRFFAVRPEGSVSTLKIQRTERGDSAVYLCASSSTGGRRETQYFGPGTRLLVL.

V usage is TRBV6-1 and J usage is TRBJ1-4, with a possible D match to TRBD1 (5 bases). CDR1 and CDR2 (germline): MNHNS, SASEGT. CDR3 length: 15 residues. The V end lost 2 bases, the J end lost 11 bases, and 18 bases lay between the germline ends. CDR3 loop: CASSENQGSPGKLFF. The CDR3 nucleotides are TGTGCCAGCAGTGAAAATCAGGGCAGTCCCGGGAAACTGTTTTTT.

This clonotype came up many times. This sequence joins TRBV4-3 and TRBJ2-7, with D perhaps TRBD1 (5 bases). The CDR3 covers 18 residues. The germline V gene encodes CDR1 LGHNA and CDR2 YSLEER. Trimming cost V 4 bases and J 2 bases, with 24 bases left between them. DNA for the CDR3: TGCGCCAGCAGCCTCTCAGACGACAGCCCAAATATCCCCTACGAGCAGTACTTC. Encoded protein: CASSLSDDSPNIPYEQYF.

The rearrangement uses TRBV7-2 and TRBJ1-5; TRBD1 aligns across 8 bases. Trimming took 1 base from V and 6 from J; bases not matched to a gene: 5. This CDR3 is built from 15 residues. Germline loops: CDR1 SGHTA, CDR2 FQGNSA. CDR3 DNA: TGTGCCAGCAGCTTAGGGGGACAGGTAGTTCAGCCCCAGCATTTT. Residues: CASSLGGQVVQPQHF. The whole variable domain, remainder taken from reference TRBV7-2 and TRBJ1-5, is GAGVSQSPSNKVTEKGKDVELRCDPISGHTALYWYRQSLGQGLEFLIYFQGNSAPDKSGLPSDRFSAERTGGSVSTLTIQRTQQEDSAVYLCASSLGGQVVQPQHFGDGTRLSIL.

V usage is TRBV4-3 and J usage is TRBJ1-2; D uncertain. V was shortened by 0 bases and J by 2 bases, with 10 bases between the two germline ends. CDR3 length: 15 residues. Germline V gene lookup returns CDR1 LGHNA and CDR2 YSLEER. This chain's CDR3 is CASSQDYLSNYGYTF. As DNA, the CDR3 is TGCGCCAGCAGCCAAGATTATCTGTCAAACTATGGCTACACCTTC.

The chain carries TRBV21-1 and TRBJ2-7. TRBV21-1 is deemed a pseudogene. The CDR3 has 12 amino acids. The DNA for the CDR3 is TGTGCCAGCAGCAGATTCCTCTACGAGCAGTACTTC. This gives the protein CASSRFLYEQYF.

The table lists this clonotype with a few counts. V gene TRBV4-3 combines with J gene TRBJ1-1; D is unclear. V was cut by 0 bases and J by 5 bases, with 10 bases left in between. This CDR3 has 14 amino acids. Germline loops: CDR1 LGHNA, CDR2 YSLEER. The CDR3 sequence: CASSQDGGRTEAFF. CDR3 nucleotides: TGCGCCAGCAGCCAAGATGGCGGGCGGACTGAAGCTTTCTTT.

About this clonotype: The conserved closing phenylalanine or tryptophan is absent in this CDR3, likely reflecting a read error. The limits of the CDR3 on the DNA are not certain, so only TCRdb's listed CDR3 is given. This rearrangement joins TRBV20-1 to TRBJ2-1; the table's D call, TRBD1, has no DNA check behind it. CDR1 DFQATT and CDR2 SNEGSKA come from the germline V gene (reference sequence). The CDR3 is 16 amino acids in total, end residues counted. This CDR3 is CSAREPQGKGGYTFGS.

This clonotype has at least ten counts. J is TRBJ2-7 and V is TRBV7-2; D may match TRBD1 or TRBD2 (5 bases each). The CDR3 has 14 amino acids. Germline CDR1 is SGHTA and CDR2 is FQGNSA. Trimming cost V 8 bases and J 3 bases, with 17 bases left between them. In DNA form, the CDR3 reads TGTGCCAGCTCCAGAGGGTGGGGGATCTACGAGCAGTACTTC. Amino acids: CASSRGWGIYEQYF.

The V gene is TRBV6-5, the J gene TRBJ2-1; possible D gene TRBD2, 6 bases. Germline assignment: CDR1 MNHEY and CDR2 SVGAGI. Trimming took 3 bases from V and 4 from J, leaving 16 bases between them. The CDR3 is made up of 16 amino acids. DNA for the CDR3: TGTGCCAGCAGTTATTACACCGGGACTGGATACAATGAGCAGTTCTTC. It translates to CASSYYTGTGYNEQFF.

This chain joins TRBV7-2 and TRBJ2-1, with D possibly being TRBD1 or TRBD2 (5 bases each). V lost 5 bases, J lost 5 bases, and 16 bases lay in between. Germline assignment: CDR1 SGHTA and CDR2 FQGNSA. The CDR3 contains 15 residues. In DNA form, the CDR3 reads TGTGCCAGCAGCGAATCCGGGACCCCGAACAATGAGCAGTTCTTC. Amino acids: CASSESGTPNNEQFF.

The rearrangement joins TRBV15 to TRBJ2-1; D remains ambiguous. The CDR3 length is 13 residues. Trimming took off 5 bases at V and 2 bases at J, with 7 bases between the two ends. The V gene's germline CDR1 is LNHNV and CDR2 YYDKDF (reference sequence). CDR3 in amino acids: CATSSAPYNEQFF. For the CDR3, the DNA is TGTGCCACCAGCTCGGCGCCCTACAATGAGCAGTTCTTC.

Concerning this clonotype itself: One junction end disagrees with the germline gene, perhaps due to a read error. This rearrangement joins TRBV12-3 or TRBV12-4 to TRBJ2-3, with 9 nucleotides matching TRBD2. There are 15 residues in the CDR3. The CDR3, as DNA: TGTGCCAGCAGTTTCCTTGTAGCGGGAGACGATACGGAGTATTTT. Its protein product is CASSFLVAGDDTEYF.

The chain carries TRBV6-5 and TRBJ2-3, with TRBD2 matching over 7 bases. Germline-derived CDR1 and CDR2 are MNHEY and SVGAGI. V lost 10 bases to trimming and J lost 4 bases; unmatched junction nucleotides: 11. This CDR3 contains 14 residues. Here the CDR3 reads CATKRGVGADTQYF. In DNA, the CDR3 is TGTGCCACCAAGCGGGGAGTGGGGGCAGATACGCAGTATTTT.

The genes are TRBV7-2 and TRBJ2-1; 7 bases match TRBD1. The V gene's germline CDR1 is SGHTA and CDR2 FQGNSA. V shed 5 bases, J shed 0 bases, and the junction held 4 bases outside the gene matches. The CDR3 contains 15 residues. CDR3 loop: CASSRGDSSYNEQFF. The CDR3 DNA reads as TGTGCCAGCAGCAGAGGGGACAGCTCCTACAATGAGCAGTTCTTC.

The rearrangement joins TRBV6-2 or TRBV6-3 to TRBJ1-2; the D gene is possibly TRBD1 (6 bases). V was shortened by 5 bases and J by 9 bases, with 13 bases between the two germline ends. The CDR3 is 12 amino acids. Germline CDR1 reads MNHEY; CDR2 reads SVGEGT. The CDR3 loop reads CASSEGGRSYTF. The CDR3 DNA reads TGTGCCAGCAGTGAAGGGGGTCGAAGCTACACCTTC.

The table lists this clonotype with many counts. The chain is built from TRBV7-2 and TRBJ2-7; 8 bases map to TRBD1. CDR3 size: 15 residues. V lost 5 bases to trimming and J lost 7 bases; unmatched junction nucleotides: 13. Germline V lookup: CDR1 SGHTA, CDR2 FQGNSA. The CDR3 sequence: CASSRPLTGAFEQYF. DNA of the CDR3: TGTGCCAGCAGCCGACCGTTGACAGGGGCTTTTGAGCAGTACTTC.

V usage is TRBV7-2 and J usage is TRBJ1-2; 11 nucleotides match TRBD1. Per germline, CDR1 SGHTA and CDR2 FQGNSA. The CDR3 contains 16 residues. Losses at the gene ends were 1 base for V and 4 bases for J; bases not matched to a gene: 5. CDR3 region: CASSLGRDRGGYGYTF. The CDR3 nucleotides read TGTGCCAGCAGCTTAGGAAGGGACAGGGGGGGCTATGGCTACACCTTC. The full variable domain, its missing parts supplied by reference TRBV7-2 and TRBJ1-2, is GAGVSQSPSNKVTEKGKDVELRCDPISGHTALYWYRQSLGQGLEFLIYFQGNSAPDKSGLPSDRFSAERTGGSVSTLTIQRTQQEDSAVYLCASSLGRDRGGYGYTFGSGTRLTVV.

This clonotype was seen a few times. The chain employs TRBV5-1 and TRBJ2-1; TRBD2 agrees at 9 bases. The CDR3 is 15 amino acids. Germline lookup yields CDR1 SGHRS and CDR2 YFSETQ. The trim removed 3 bases at V and 5 bases at J, leaving 6 bases unmatched. The CDR3 region has the DNA TGCGCCAGCAGCTCATCACTAGCGGGCCACAATGAGCAGTTCTTC. Protein sequence: CASSSSLAGHNEQFF. The full variable domain, its missing parts supplied by reference TRBV5-1 and TRBJ2-1, is KAGVTQTPRYLIKTRGQQVTLSCSPISGHRSVSWYQQTPGQGLQFLFEYFSETQRNKGNFPGRFSGRQFSNSRSEMNVSTLELGDSALYLCASSSSLAGHNEQFFGPGTRLTVL.

This chain uses TRBV6-2 or TRBV6-3 with TRBJ2-7; 9 bases fit TRBD2. The germline V gene encodes CDR1 MNHEY and CDR2 SVGEGT. This CDR3 spans 13 amino acids. The V segment lost 6 bases and the J segment 6 bases; nucleotides outside the gene matches: 6. This CDR3 is CASSLWREGEQYF. CDR3 bases: TGTGCCAGCAGCTTGTGGCGGGAGGGCGAGCAGTACTTC.

This clonotype was detected only a few times. Germline is not matched at one junction end, which may reflect a read error. Written as DNA, the CDR3 is TGTGCTAGTAAGGAGGGGGAGATCCAAAAGACCCAGTACTTC. It yields the protein CASKEGEIQKTQYF. The rearrangement uses TRBV12-5 and TRBJ2-5; the D gene could be TRBD1 or TRBD2 (6 bases each). The CDR3 is 14 amino acids. Germline CDR1 reads LGHNT; CDR2 reads FRNRAP.

V gene TRBV20-1 combines with J gene TRBJ1-6; D remains unclear. The CDR3 is made up of 15 amino acids. V lost 1 base and J 7 bases, leaving 14 bases between the germline ends. Germline values: CDR1 DFQATT, CDR2 SNEGSKA (reference sequence). The CDR3 loop reads CSARVDGGRNSPLHF. DNA for the CDR3: TGCAGTGCTAGAGTGGACGGAGGACGGAATTCACCCCTCCACTTT.

This clonotype was counted only a few times. The chain couples TRBV29-1 to TRBJ2-7, with 7 bases identical to TRBD1. V shed 4 bases and J 7 bases; nucleotides not matched to a gene: 10. The CDR3 runs 13 residues. The V gene's germline CDR1 is SQVTM and CDR2 ANQGSEA. The CDR3 sequence is CSVGDSEYNEQYF. The CDR3 DNA reads as TGCAGCGTTGGGGACAGCGAATACAATGAGCAGTACTTC.

This clonotype came up a few times. The chain links TRBV7-2 to TRBJ2-7; TRBD2 might be the D (6 bases). V dropped 2 bases and J dropped 6 bases, with 20 bases sitting between them. CDR3 length equals 16 residues. Germline-derived CDR1 and CDR2 are SGHTA and FQGNSA. CDR3: CASSLTSGDPIREQYF. CDR3 sequence (DNA): TGTGCCAGCAGCTTAACATCGGGAGACCCTATTCGCGAGCAGTACTTC. The whole variable domain, filled in from reference TRBV7-2 and TRBJ2-7, reads GAGVSQSPSNKVTEKGKDVELRCDPISGHTALYWYRQSLGQGLEFLIYFQGNSAPDKSGLPSDRFSAERTGGSVSTLTIQRTQQEDSAVYLCASSLTSGDPIREQYFGPGTRLTVT.

Comment on this clonotype: This clone may be a read error of a much larger clone one base away. This chain uses TRBV7-9 with TRBJ2-1, with TRBD2 as a possible D gene (6 bases). Germline V gene lookup returns CDR1 SEHNR and CDR2 FQNEAQ (reference sequence). The CDR3 loop spans 15 amino acids. The CDR3 spells CANSLGRERDNEQFF. CDR3 DNA sequence: TGTGCCAACAGCTTAGGTCGGGAGCGAGACAATGAGCAGTTCTTC.

In its sample, this clonotype was seen a few times. The V call is TRBV6-4, the J call TRBJ2-7; 8 bases agree with TRBD1. With 3 bases clipped from V and 4 bases from J, the junction kept 11 bases outside the gene matches. The V gene's germline CDR1 is MRHNA and CDR2 SNTAGT. This CDR3 contains 16 residues. CDR3 coding DNA: TGTGCCAGCAGTGAAAAGGACAGGGATAGAGTATACGAGCAGTACTTC. Its translation is CASSEKDRDRVYEQYF.

The rearrangement links TRBV29-1 to TRBJ1-1, with 7 bases matching TRBD1. V gave up 4 bases and J gave up 8 bases; unmatched junction bases: 7. This CDR3 spans 12 amino acids. In germline, CDR1 is SQVTM, CDR2 ANQGSEA. CDR3 protein: CSVVGQSYEAFF. The CDR3 region has the DNA TGCAGCGTTGTGGGACAGTCCTACGAAGCTTTCTTT.

This clonotype occurred a few times. The chain carries TRBV14 and TRBJ2-1; D unclear. There are 14 residues in the CDR3. V lost 1 base, J lost 7 bases, and 11 bases lay in between. The V gene's germline CDR1 is SGHDN and CDR2 FVKESK. The CDR3 nucleotides read TGTGCCAGCAGCCAAGGGACGGTTAAAAATGAGCAGTTCTTC. As protein: CASSQGTVKNEQFF.